This T cell receptor beta chain was documented in a study of glioma-infiltrating T cells after dendritic cell vaccination. Background on the study: Dendritic cell vaccination trial patients had either newly diagnosed or recurrent glioblastoma. Dendritic cell vaccine was injected intradermally three times, biweekly.

Turning to this clone: Its specificity is unknown.

V was shortened by 2 bases and J by 1 base, with 11 bases between the two germline ends. This CDR3 is 16 amino acids long. Germline V gives CDR1 MNHNS, CDR2 SASEGT. Study-wide points: Estimated pretreatment TIL content predicted outcome after dendritic cell vaccination.

Repertoires were generated with immunoSEQ multiplex PCR, while TCRdb's copy carries only in-frame clones and drops some. The table records roughly 98,000 clones, just over 85% of them present only once. None of the glioblastoma patients had an isocitrate dehydrogenase mutation. The V gene is TRBV6-1, the J gene TRBJ2-2, with a tentative D call TRBD2 (6 bases). The receptor was derived from a human donor with glioblastoma. Sequenced material: blood, taken before dendritic cell vaccination. CDR3 in DNA: TGTGCCAGCAGTGAAAGTCTCGGGGGGAACACCGGGGAGCTGTTTTTT. Translation: CASSESLGGNTGELFF.